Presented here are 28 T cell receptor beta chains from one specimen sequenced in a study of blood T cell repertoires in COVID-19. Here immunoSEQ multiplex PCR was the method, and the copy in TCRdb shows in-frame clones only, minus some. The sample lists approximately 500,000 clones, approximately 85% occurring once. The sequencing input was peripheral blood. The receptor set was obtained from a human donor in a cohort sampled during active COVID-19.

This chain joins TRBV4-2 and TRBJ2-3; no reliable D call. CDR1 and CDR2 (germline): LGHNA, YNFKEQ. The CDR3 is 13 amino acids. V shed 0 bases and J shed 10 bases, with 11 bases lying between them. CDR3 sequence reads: CASSQDREPAQYF. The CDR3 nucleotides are TGTGCCAGCAGCCAAGATAGAGAGCCGGCGCAGTATTTT.

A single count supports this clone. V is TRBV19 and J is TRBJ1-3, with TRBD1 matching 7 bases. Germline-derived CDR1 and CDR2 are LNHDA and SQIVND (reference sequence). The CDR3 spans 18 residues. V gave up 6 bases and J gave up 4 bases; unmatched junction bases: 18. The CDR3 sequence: CASSPTGKSDFVGNTIYF. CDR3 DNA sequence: TGTGCCAGTAGCCCGACAGGGAAGAGTGATTTTGTCGGAAACACCATATATTTT.

CDR3 in DNA: TGTGCCAGCAGCTCGGACAGGGCTCCCTACGAGCAGTACTTC. Its protein is CASSSDRAPYEQYF. The gene calls are TRBV9 and TRBJ2-7; 8 bases align to TRBD1. CDR1 is SGDLS, CDR2 YYNGEE, per germline. The J segment lost 2 bases and the V segment lost 4 bases, leaving 5 bases of the junction unmatched. The CDR3 runs 14 residues.

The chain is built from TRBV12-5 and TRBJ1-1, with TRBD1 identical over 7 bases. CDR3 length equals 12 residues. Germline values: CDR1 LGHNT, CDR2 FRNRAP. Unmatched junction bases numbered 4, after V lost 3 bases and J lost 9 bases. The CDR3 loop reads CASGLPQGKAFF. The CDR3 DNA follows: TGTGCTAGTGGTTTACCACAGGGGAAAGCTTTCTTT.

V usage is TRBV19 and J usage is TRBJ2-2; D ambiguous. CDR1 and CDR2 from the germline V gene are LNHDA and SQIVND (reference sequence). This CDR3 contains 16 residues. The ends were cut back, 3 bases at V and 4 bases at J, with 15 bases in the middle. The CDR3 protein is CASSIEAPPLTGELFF. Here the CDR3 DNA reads TGTGCCAGTAGTATCGAGGCTCCCCCGCTCACCGGGGAGCTGTTTTTT.

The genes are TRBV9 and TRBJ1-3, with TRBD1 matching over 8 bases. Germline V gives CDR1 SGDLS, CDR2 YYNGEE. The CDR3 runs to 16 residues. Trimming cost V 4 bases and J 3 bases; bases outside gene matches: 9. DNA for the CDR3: TGTGCCAGCAGCCTTCCTAGGACAGGGTTTGGAAACACCATATATTTT. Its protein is CASSLPRTGFGNTIYF.

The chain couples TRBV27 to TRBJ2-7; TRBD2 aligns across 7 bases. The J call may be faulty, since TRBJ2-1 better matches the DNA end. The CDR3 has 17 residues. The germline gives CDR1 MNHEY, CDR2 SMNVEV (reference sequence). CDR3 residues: CASSPGLGRESYNEQFF. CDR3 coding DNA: TGTGCCAGCAGTCCTGGCTTGGGGAGGGAGTCCTACAATGAGCAGTTCTTC.

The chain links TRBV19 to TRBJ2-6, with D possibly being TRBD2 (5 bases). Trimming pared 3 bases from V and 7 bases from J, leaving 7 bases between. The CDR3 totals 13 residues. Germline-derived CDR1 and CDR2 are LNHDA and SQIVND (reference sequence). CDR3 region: CASSMSGANVLTF. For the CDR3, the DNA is TGTGCCAGTAGTATGAGCGGTGCCAACGTCCTGACTTTC.

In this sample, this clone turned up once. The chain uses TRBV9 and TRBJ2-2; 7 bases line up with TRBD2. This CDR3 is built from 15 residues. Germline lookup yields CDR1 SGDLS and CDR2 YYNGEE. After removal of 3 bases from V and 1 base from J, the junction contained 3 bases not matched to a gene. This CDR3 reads CASSAGLENTGELFF. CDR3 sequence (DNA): TGTGCCAGCAGCGCCGGACTAGAGAACACCGGGGAGCTGTTTTTT. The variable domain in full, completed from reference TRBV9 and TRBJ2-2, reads DSGVTQTPKHLITATGQRVTLRCSPRSGDLSVYWYQQSLDQGLQFLIQYYNGEERAKGNILERFSAQQFPDLHSELNLSSLELGDSALYFCASSAGLENTGELFFGEGSRLTVL.

CDR3 coding DNA: TGTGCCAGCAGAGGGAGGCCAACAGATACGCAGTATTTT. Residues: CASRGRPTDTQYF. The gene calls are TRBV6-5 and TRBJ2-3; D perhaps matches TRBD2 (6 bases). Germline CDR1 and CDR2: MNHEY and SVGAGI. Trimming shortened V by 6 bases and J by 3 bases, and 10 bases separated the two germline ends. The length of the CDR3 is 13 residues.

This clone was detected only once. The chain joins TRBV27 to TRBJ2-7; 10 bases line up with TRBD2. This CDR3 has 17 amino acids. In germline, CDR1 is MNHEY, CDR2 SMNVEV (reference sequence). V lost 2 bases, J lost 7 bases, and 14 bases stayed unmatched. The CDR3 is CASSLTRLLAGAGEQYF. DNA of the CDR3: TGTGCCAGCAGTTTAACTAGGTTGCTAGCGGGAGCGGGGGAGCAGTACTTC.

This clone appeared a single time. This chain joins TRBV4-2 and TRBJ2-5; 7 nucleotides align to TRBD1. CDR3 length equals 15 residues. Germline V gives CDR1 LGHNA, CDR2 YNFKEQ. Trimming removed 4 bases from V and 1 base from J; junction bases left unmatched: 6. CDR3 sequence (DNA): TGTGCCAGCAGCCGAGTTAGGGGGCGCCAAGAGACCCAGTACTTC. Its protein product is CASSRVRGRQETQYF.

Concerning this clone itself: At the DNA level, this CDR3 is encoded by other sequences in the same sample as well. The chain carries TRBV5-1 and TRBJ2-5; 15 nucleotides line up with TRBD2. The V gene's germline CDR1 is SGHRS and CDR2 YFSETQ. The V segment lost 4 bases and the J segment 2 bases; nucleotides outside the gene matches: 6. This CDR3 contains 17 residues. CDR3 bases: TGCGCCAGCAGCCTGGGACTAGCGGGAGGAGGGCAAGAGACCCAGTACTTC. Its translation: CASSLGLAGGGQETQYF. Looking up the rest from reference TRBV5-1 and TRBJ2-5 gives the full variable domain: KAGVTQTPRYLIKTRGQQVTLSCSPISGHRSVSWYQQTPGQGLQFLFEYFSETQRNKGNFPGRFSGRQFSNSRSEMNVSTLELGDSALYLCASSLGLAGGGQETQYFGPGTRLLVL.

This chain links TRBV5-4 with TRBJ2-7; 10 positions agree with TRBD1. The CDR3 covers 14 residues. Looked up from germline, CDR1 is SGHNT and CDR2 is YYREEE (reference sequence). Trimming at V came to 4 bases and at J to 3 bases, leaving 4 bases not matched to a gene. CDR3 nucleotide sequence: TGTGCCAGCAGCCCCAGGACAGGGGGCTACGAGCAGTACTTC. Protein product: CASSPRTGGYEQYF.

Here the CDR3 reads CASHHPTGSSYEQYF. The CDR3 DNA follows: TGTGCCAGCCACCACCCTACGGGGAGCTCCTACGAGCAGTACTTC. The gene calls are TRBV7-9 and TRBJ2-7, with a tentative D call TRBD2 (5 bases). This CDR3 is built from 15 residues. V shed 8 bases and J shed 0 bases, with 17 bases lying between them. The germline V gene has CDR1 SEHNR and CDR2 FQNEAQ (reference sequence). Full variable domain (outside the CDR3, taken from reference TRBV7-9 and TRBJ2-7): DTGVSQNPRHKITKRGQNVTFRCDPISEHNRLYWYRQTLGQGPEFLTYFQNEAQLEKSRLLSDRFSAERPKGSFSTLEIQRTEQGDSAMYLCASHHPTGSSYEQYFGPGTRLTVT.

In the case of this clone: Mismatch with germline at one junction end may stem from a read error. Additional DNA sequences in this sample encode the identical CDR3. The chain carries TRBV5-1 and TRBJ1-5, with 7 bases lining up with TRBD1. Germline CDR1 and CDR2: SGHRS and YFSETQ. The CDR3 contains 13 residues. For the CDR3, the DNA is TGCGCCAGCAGTTTGGGACAGAATCAGCCCCAGCATTTT. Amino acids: CASSLGQNQPQHF.

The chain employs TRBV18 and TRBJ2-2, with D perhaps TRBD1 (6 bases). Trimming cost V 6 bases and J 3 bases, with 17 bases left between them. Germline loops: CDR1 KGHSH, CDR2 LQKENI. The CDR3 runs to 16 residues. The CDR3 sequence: CASSPFGTPDTGELFF. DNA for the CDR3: TGTGCCAGCTCGCCCTTTGGGACACCCGACACCGGGGAGCTGTTTTTT. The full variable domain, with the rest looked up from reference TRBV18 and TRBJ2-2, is NAGVMQNPRHLVRRRGQEARLRCSPMKGHSHVYWYRQLPEEGLKFMVYLQKENIIDESGMPKERFSAEFPKEGPSILRIQQVVRGDSAAYFCASSPFGTPDTGELFFGEGSRLTVL.

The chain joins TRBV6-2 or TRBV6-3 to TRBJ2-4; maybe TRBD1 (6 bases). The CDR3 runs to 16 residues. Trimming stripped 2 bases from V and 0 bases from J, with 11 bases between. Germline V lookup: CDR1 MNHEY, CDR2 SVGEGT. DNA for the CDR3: TGTGCCAGCAGTTACGGGGGCGGTCTAGCCAAAAACATTCAGTACTTC. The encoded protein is CASSYGGGLAKNIQYF.

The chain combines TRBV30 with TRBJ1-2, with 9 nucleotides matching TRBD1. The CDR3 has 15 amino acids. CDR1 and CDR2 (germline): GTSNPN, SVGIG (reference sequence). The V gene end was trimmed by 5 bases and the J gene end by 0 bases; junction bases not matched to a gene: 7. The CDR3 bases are TGTGCCTGGGCTCGCCGGGACAGGGCTAACTATGGCTACACCTTC. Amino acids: CAWARRDRANYGYTF. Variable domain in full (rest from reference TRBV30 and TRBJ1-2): SQTIHQWPATLVQPVGSPLSLECTVEGTSNPNLYWYRQAAGRGLQLLFYSVGIGQISSEVPQNLSASRPQDRQFILSSKKLLLSDSGFYLCAWARRDRANYGYTFGSGTRLTVV.

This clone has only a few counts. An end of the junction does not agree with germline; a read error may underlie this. CDR3 protein: CASSPGTGANNEQFF. CDR3 nucleotides: TGTGCTAGCAGCCCAGGGACAGGGGCGAACAATGAGCAGTTCTTC. This sequence joins TRBV7-7 and TRBJ2-1, with 10 bases matching TRBD1. The length of the CDR3 is 15 residues. Germline loops: CDR1 SSHAT, CDR2 FNYEAQ (reference sequence). The complete variable domain, with remaining parts taken from reference TRBV7-7 and TRBJ2-1, reads GAGVSQSPRYKVTKRGQDVTLRCDPISSHATLYWYQQALGQGPEFLTYFNYEAQPDKSGLPSDRFSAERPEGSISTLTIQRTEQRDSAMYRCASSPGTGANNEQFFGPGTRLTVL.

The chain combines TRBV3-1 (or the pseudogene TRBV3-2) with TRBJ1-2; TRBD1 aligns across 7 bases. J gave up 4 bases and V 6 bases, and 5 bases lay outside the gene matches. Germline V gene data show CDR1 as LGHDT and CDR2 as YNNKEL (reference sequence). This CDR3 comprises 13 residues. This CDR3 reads CASSPDRFYGYTF. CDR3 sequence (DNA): TGTGCCAGCAGTCCGGACAGGTTCTATGGCTACACCTTC.

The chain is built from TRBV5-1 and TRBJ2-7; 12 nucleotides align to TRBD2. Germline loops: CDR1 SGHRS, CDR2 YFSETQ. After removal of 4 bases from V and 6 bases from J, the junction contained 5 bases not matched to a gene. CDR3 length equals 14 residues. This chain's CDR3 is CASSRLAGAGEQYF. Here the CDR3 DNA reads TGCGCCAGCAGCCGACTAGCGGGAGCCGGCGAGCAGTACTTC.

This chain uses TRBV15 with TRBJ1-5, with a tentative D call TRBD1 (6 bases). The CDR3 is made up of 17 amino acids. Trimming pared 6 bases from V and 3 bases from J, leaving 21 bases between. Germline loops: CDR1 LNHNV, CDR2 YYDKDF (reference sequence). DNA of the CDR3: TGTGCCACCAGAAAAGTTCAAGGGGGGGTGAACAATCAGCCCCAGCATTTT. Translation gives CATRKVQGGVNNQPQHF.

CDR3 amino acids: CAWRTGERTKAFF. The DNA of the CDR3 is TGTGCCTGGAGAACAGGGGAGAGGACCAAAGCTTTCTTT. The V call is TRBV30, the J call TRBJ1-1, with 7 bases fitting TRBD1. The CDR3 is made up of 13 amino acids. The J segment lost 9 bases and the V segment lost 3 bases, leaving 10 bases of the junction unmatched. Germline lookup yields CDR1 GTSNPN and CDR2 SVGIG (reference sequence).

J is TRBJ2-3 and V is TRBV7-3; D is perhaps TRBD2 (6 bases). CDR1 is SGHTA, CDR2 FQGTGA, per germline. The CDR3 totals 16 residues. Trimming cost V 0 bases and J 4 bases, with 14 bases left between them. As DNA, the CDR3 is TGTGCCAGCAGCTTAACGTCGGGAGCGGACTCAGATACGCAGTATTTT. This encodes CASSLTSGADSDTQYF.

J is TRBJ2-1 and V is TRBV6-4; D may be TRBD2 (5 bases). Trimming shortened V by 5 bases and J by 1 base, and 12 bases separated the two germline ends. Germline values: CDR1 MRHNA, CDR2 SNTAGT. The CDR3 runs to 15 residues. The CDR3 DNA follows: TGTGCCAGCAGTACGGACGGGATATCCTACAATGAGCAGTTCTTC. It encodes CASSTDGISYNEQFF.

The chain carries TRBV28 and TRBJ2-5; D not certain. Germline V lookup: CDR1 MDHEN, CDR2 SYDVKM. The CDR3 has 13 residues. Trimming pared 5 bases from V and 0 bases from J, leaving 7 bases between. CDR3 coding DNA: TGTGCCAGCAGTCCACATCACCAAGAGACCCAGTACTTC. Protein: CASSPHHQETQYF.

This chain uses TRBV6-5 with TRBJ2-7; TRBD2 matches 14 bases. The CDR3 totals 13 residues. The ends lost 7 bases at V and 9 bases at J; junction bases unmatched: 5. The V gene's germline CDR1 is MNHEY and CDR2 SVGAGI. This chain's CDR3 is CASNRGLAGAQYF. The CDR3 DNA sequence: TGTGCCAGCAATAGGGGACTAGCGGGAGCGCAGTACTTC.